The rows below give T cell receptor beta chains drawn from one sample of a study of post-analysis software for immune sequencing data. TCRdb independently ran MiXCR on the PCR reads; one entry per CDR3 protein. The sample consists of 650,000 to 850,000 distinct CDR3 sequences, roughly half of them appearing once. The specimen sequenced was blood. The receptors here all came from a girl aged 5-17 years with multiple sclerosis. The CDR3 runs from the conserved cysteine through the conserved F or W. The order of the fields is J gene, D gene, V gene, clone size, CDR3 protein, CDR3 DNA. The D gene is left open where the match is weak. The size field is filled for only some rows; it gives once, few, many or a size class.

J: TRBJ2-6
D: TRBD1
V: TRBV5-1
size: NA
CDR3: CASSLVGTEYSSGANVLTF
DNA: TGCGCCAGCAGCTTGGTGGGGACAGAGTACTCCTCTGGGGCCAACGTCCTGACTTTC

J: TRBJ2-1
D: NA
V: TRBV27
size: NA
CDR3: CASSFGHGGEQFF
DNA: TGTGCCAGCAGTTTTGGGCATGGGGGTGAGCAGTTCTTC

J: TRBJ2-1
D: NA
V: TRBV9
size: NA
CDR3: CASSGLGNNEQFF
DNA: TGTGCCAGCAGCGGCCTAGGGAACAATGAGCAGTTCTTC

J: TRBJ1-5
D: TRBD1
V: TRBV3-1
size: NA
CDR3: CASSQGGQGFGQPQHF
DNA: TGTGCCAGCAGCCAAGGGGGACAGGGCTTTGGTCAGCCCCAGCATTTT

J: TRBJ2-5
D: TRBD2
V: TRBV6-1
size: NA
CDR3: CASRRREARETQYF
DNA: TGTGCCAGCAGGCGGCGGGAGGCCAGGGAGACCCAGTACTTC

J: TRBJ2-5
D: TRBD2
V: TRBV20-1
size: NA
CDR3: CSALGLAGGLTYKQYF
DNA: TGCAGTGCTTTGGGACTAGCGGGGGGCCTAACCTACAAGCAGTACTTC

J: TRBJ2-2
D: TRBD1
V: TRBV7-3
size: once
CDR3: CASSTRQGRGPEGDGELFF
DNA: TGTGCCAGCAGTACCAGACAGGGCCGTGGACCCGAGGGGGACGGGGAGCTGTTTTTT

J: TRBJ2-5
D: NA
V: TRBV7-9
size: NA
CDR3: CASSPSRGGVQETQYF
DNA: TGTGCCAGCAGCCCCTCCCGGGGCGGAGTCCAAGAGACCCAGTACTTC

J: TRBJ2-3
D: NA
V: TRBV14
size: NA
CDR3: CASSQVSPDTQYF
DNA: TGTGCCAGCAGCCAAGTTTCCCCGGATACGCAGTATTTT

J: TRBJ2-1
D: TRBD2
V: TRBV5-1
size: NA
CDR3: CASSLGQIIGLAGPSNEQFF
DNA: TGCGCCAGCAGCTTGGGGCAGATAATTGGACTAGCGGGACCATCCAATGAGCAGTTCTTC

J: TRBJ2-3
D: NA
V: TRBV7-9
size: once
CDR3: CASSLPLGGSTDTQYF
DNA: TGTGCCAGCAGCTTACCTCTAGGGGGGAGCACAGATACGCAGTATTTT

J: TRBJ2-5
D: NA
V: TRBV3-1
size: few
CDR3: CASSPKSRNPRETQYF
DNA: TGTGCCAGCAGCCCGAAATCCAGGAACCCTCGGGAGACCCAGTACTTC

J: TRBJ1-1
D: NA
V: TRBV12-3/TRBV12-4
size: NA
CDR3: CASSPTGRGYTEAFF
DNA: TGTGCCAGCAGCCCAACAGGGAGAGGGTACACTGAAGCTTTCTTT

J: TRBJ2-5
D: NA
V: TRBV5-1
size: NA
CDR3: CASTLGQGSTRGYF
DNA: TGCGCCAGCACCCTGGGGCAGGGATCTACGAGAGGGTACTTC

J: TRBJ2-7
D: TRBD2
V: TRBV3-1
size: NA
CDR3: CASSHGSGRGDEQYF
DNA: TGTGCCAGCAGCCACGGTAGCGGGAGGGGCGACGAGCAGTACTTC

J: TRBJ1-2
D: NA
V: TRBV29-1
size: NA
CDR3: CSVSQGKGGYTF
DNA: TGCAGCGTTTCTCAGGGGAAAGGAGGCTACACCTTC

J: TRBJ2-1
D: NA
V: TRBV29-1
size: NA
CDR3: CSAGSPSNEQFF
DNA: TGCAGCGCCGGATCTCCTAGCAATGAGCAGTTCTTC

J: TRBJ2-3
D: TRBD2
V: TRBV4-1
size: NA
CDR3: CASSTPGLAGDNEQYF
DNA: TGCGCCAGCAGCACCCCGGGACTAGCGGGGGACAATGAGCAGTATTTT

J: TRBJ2-7
D: NA
V: TRBV3-1
size: NA
CDR3: CASSQGQQLAYEQYF
DNA: TGTGCCAGCAGCCAAGGACAGCAACTAGCCTACGAGCAGTACTTC

J: TRBJ1-2
D: TRBD1
V: TRBV6-2/TRBV6-3
size: NA
CDR3: CASSFLPWDRVNYGYTF
DNA: TGTGCCAGCAGTTTCCTGCCCTGGGACAGGGTTAACTATGGCTACACCTTC

J: TRBJ1-2
D: TRBD1
V: TRBV15
size: NA
CDR3: CATSSQGTVYGYTF
DNA: TGTGCCACCAGCAGTCAGGGGACAGTCTATGGCTACACCTTC

J: TRBJ2-1
D: TRBD2
V: TRBV6-5
size: NA
CDR3: CASSSNAPLAGVINEQFF
DNA: TGTGCCAGCAGTTCCAACGCCCCGCTAGCGGGAGTGATAAATGAGCAGTTCTTC

J: TRBJ2-1
D: NA
V: TRBV5-4
size: NA
CDR3: CASSDRDWYNEQFF
DNA: TGTGCCAGCAGCGACCGGGACTGGTACAATGAGCAGTTCTTC

J: TRBJ2-3
D: NA
V: TRBV7-8
size: NA
CDR3: CASSPPGETDTQYF
DNA: TGTGCCAGCAGCCCCCCGGGGGAAACAGATACGCAGTATTTT

J: TRBJ1-1
D: NA
V: TRBV4-1
size: NA
CDR3: CASSPEQGGRTEAFF
DNA: TGCGCCAGCAGCCCGGAACAGGGCGGACGCACTGAAGCTTTCTTT

J: TRBJ1-6
D: TRBD1
V: TRBV9
size: NA
CDR3: CASSVERDSGLGLHF
DNA: TGTGCCAGCAGCGTAGAGAGGGACAGTGGGCTCGGCCTCCACTTT

J: TRBJ1-4
D: TRBD1
V: TRBV7-2
size: few
CDR3: CASSVDRVPAGKLFF
DNA: TGTGCCAGCAGCGTAGACAGGGTGCCAGCGGGAAAACTGTTTTTT

J: TRBJ2-7
D: TRBD1
V: TRBV20-1
size: NA
CDR3: CSAHDRVNYEQYF
DNA: TGCAGTGCCCACGACAGGGTAAACTACGAGCAGTACTTC

J: TRBJ2-7
D: NA
V: TRBV4-1
size: few
CDR3: CASSQDPQQGRGQYF
DNA: TGCGCCAGCAGCCAGGATCCACAACAGGGTCGTGGGCAGTACTTC

J: TRBJ1-2
D: NA
V: TRBV15
size: NA
CDR3: CATSRVGGNYGYTF
DNA: TGTGCCACCAGCAGAGTTGGGGGTAACTATGGCTACACCTTC

J: TRBJ1-2
D: NA
V: TRBV5-1
size: NA
CDR3: CASSPVEGYSLDGYTF
DNA: TGCGCCAGCAGCCCGGTTGAGGGTTACTCCCTGGATGGCTACACCTTC

J: TRBJ1-2
D: NA
V: TRBV3-1
size: few
CDR3: CASRGSNPRYGYTF
DNA: TGTGCCAGCAGGGGGTCTAACCCTCGTTATGGCTACACCTTC

J: TRBJ2-1
D: TRBD2
V: TRBV7-9
size: NA
CDR3: CASILSGRGYNEQFF
DNA: TGTGCCAGCATCTTGAGCGGGAGGGGGTACAATGAGCAGTTCTTC

J: TRBJ2-5
D: NA
V: TRBV12-3/TRBV12-4
size: NA
CDR3: CASSRKSLGETQYF
DNA: TGTGCCAGCAGCCGAAAATCCCTTGGGGAGACCCAGTACTTC

J: TRBJ2-3
D: NA
V: TRBV27
size: few
CDR3: CASTKGFGIDTQYF
DNA: TGTGCCAGCACCAAAGGGTTCGGGATAGATACGCAGTATTTT

J: TRBJ2-1
D: NA
V: TRBV20-1
size: NA
CDR3: CSVDFNNEQFF
DNA: TGCAGTGTAGATTTCAACAATGAGCAGTTCTTC

J: TRBJ2-3
D: NA
V: TRBV28
size: NA
CDR3: CASSKFTDTQYF
DNA: TGTGCCAGCAGTAAATTCACAGATACGCAGTATTTT

J: TRBJ2-1
D: NA
V: TRBV5-1
size: NA
CDR3: CASSLSPAEGEQFF
DNA: TGCGCCAGCAGCTTATCCCCGGCGGAGGGTGAGCAGTTCTTC

J: TRBJ2-1
D: TRBD2
V: TRBV2
size: NA
CDR3: CASLKRESSYNEQFF
DNA: TGTGCCAGCCTCAAGCGGGAGAGCTCCTACAATGAGCAGTTCTTC

J: TRBJ2-7
D: NA
V: TRBV10-3
size: NA
CDR3: CAISESQIGEQYF
DNA: TGTGCCATCAGTGAGTCCCAGATTGGGGAGCAGTACTTC

J: TRBJ2-7
D: TRBD1
V: TRBV25-1
size: NA
CDR3: CASSEYDGGQGRYEQYF
DNA: TGTGCCAGCAGTGAATACGATGGGGGACAGGGTCGATACGAGCAGTACTTC

J: TRBJ2-7
D: NA
V: TRBV14
size: NA
CDR3: CASSRDGSRKDEQYF
DNA: TGTGCCAGCAGCCGCGACGGATCCCGTAAGGACGAGCAGTACTTC

J: TRBJ1-5
D: NA
V: TRBV13
size: once
CDR3: CARSLGGGQPQHF
DNA: TGTGCCCGCAGCCTTGGCGGGGGTCAGCCCCAGCATTTT

J: TRBJ2-3
D: TRBD1
V: TRBV12-3/TRBV12-4
size: NA
CDR3: CASSPRGQGRQTQYF
DNA: TGTGCCAGCAGCCCGAGGGGACAGGGGAGGCAAACGCAGTATTTT

J: TRBJ2-4
D: TRBD1
V: TRBV20-1
size: NA
CDR3: CSAGQVFNIQYF
DNA: TGCAGTGCGGGACAGGTCTTCAACATTCAGTACTTC

J: TRBJ2-7
D: TRBD2
V: TRBV20-1
size: NA
CDR3: CSARVPGRVIYEQYF
DNA: TGCAGTGCTAGGGTCCCCGGGAGGGTTATCTACGAGCAGTACTTC

J: TRBJ2-1
D: NA
V: TRBV18
size: few
CDR3: CASSPQGGLNNEQFF
DNA: TGTGCCAGCTCACCCCAAGGGGGTCTGAACAATGAGCAGTTCTTC

J: TRBJ2-7
D: NA
V: TRBV5-1
size: NA
CDR3: CASSLVAGPAHEQYF
DNA: TGCGCCAGCAGCTTGGTAGCAGGGCCAGCCCACGAGCAGTACTTC

J: TRBJ1-2
D: NA
V: TRBV28
size: NA
CDR3: CASSSRYGYTF
DNA: TGTGCCAGCAGCTCGAGATATGGCTACACCTTC

J: TRBJ2-7
D: TRBD2
V: TRBV3-1
size: NA
CDR3: CASSRGLAGVPYEQYF
DNA: TGTGCCAGCAGCCGGGGACTAGCGGGAGTCCCCTACGAGCAGTACTTC